This T cell receptor beta chain was recorded in a study of PD-L1 blockade in urothelial cancer. General study results and limits: Pretreatment blood TCR clonality under the median forecast improved survival.

About this clone itself: The antigen remains undetermined.

Germline values: CDR1 SGHTA, CDR2 FQGTGA. The trim removed 5 bases at V and 7 bases at J, leaving 10 bases unmatched. The CDR3 sequence is 15 residues long. Time point described: peripheral blood 6 weeks after treatment start. Measured with immunoSEQ multiplex PCR; TCRdb has only the in-frame clones, and not every one. The sample comprises 40,000 to 45,000 clones, about four fifths of which are singletons, and approximately 15% rests with the top ten. This specimen consisted of PBMCs, obtained around atezolizumab (anti-PD-L1) treatment. The V gene is TRBV7-3, the J gene TRBJ1-2; 10 bases line up with TRBD1. This sequence originates from a man aged 55 to 70 with urothelial cancer. CDR3 loop: CASSPTGTGDAGYTF. CDR3 nucleotides: TGTGCCAGCAGCCCGACCGGGACAGGGGACGCTGGCTACACCTTC.